Each of the 32 T cell receptor beta chains below was sequenced from the same sample in a study of regulatory T cells in long-lasting Graves disease. Stated time point: newly diagnosed GD, antithyroid drugs for less than 3 months. After RNA was extracted from PBMCs, the TCR library was made from it. Assembly of TCR beta libraries relied on iRepertoire HTBI primers together with Arm-PCR of CDR3 regions. MiXCR, applied by TCRdb to the multiplex PCR reads, yields one record per CDR3 protein. Of about 560,000 distinct CDR3 sequences in the sample, around 15% were seen once. These data also featured in a second study, about T cells in Graves' hyperthyroidism and ophthalmopathy.

Source: peripheral blood mononuclear cells (PBMCs), taken at new diagnosis, from a patient treated with antithyroid drugs. The receptors shown here come from a man aged 18 to 29 with Graves disease.

There are a few counts of this clonotype. The chain has TRBV29-1 and TRBJ2-3; 9 positions agree with TRBD1. This CDR3 is built from 14 residues. Trimming at V came to 7 bases and at J to 6 bases, leaving 11 bases not matched to a gene. Per the germline V gene, CDR1 is SQVTM and CDR2 is ANQGSEA. The CDR3 sequence: CSAKTGTGLDTQYF. For the CDR3, the DNA is TGCAGCGCTAAGACCGGGACAGGGTTGGATACGCAGTATTTT.

This clonotype was seen repeatedly, ten times or more. The V call is TRBV7-8, the J call TRBJ1-1; D gene ambiguous. Germline loops: CDR1 SGHVS, CDR2 FQNEAQ. The V and J ends lost 3 bases and 7 bases respectively, with 9 bases between them. The CDR3 runs 12 residues. This CDR3 reads CASSFSDREAFF. In nucleotides, the CDR3 is TGTGCCAGCAGCTTCTCAGACCGTGAAGCTTTCTTT. Full variable domain (rest looked up from reference TRBV7-8 and TRBJ1-1): GAGVSQSPRYKVAKRGQDVALRCDPISGHVSLFWYQQALGQGPEFLTYFQNEAQLDKSGLPSDRFFAERPEGSVSTLKIQRTQQEDSAVYLCASSFSDREAFFGQGTRLTVV.

This chain uses TRBV19 with TRBJ1-5, with 11 bases that match TRBD1. The trim removed 9 bases at V and 7 bases at J, leaving 8 bases unmatched. The CDR3 is 14 amino acids. Germline CDR1 reads LNHDA; CDR2 reads SQIVND (reference sequence). The CDR3 sequence: CASAGTGGQQPQHF. The CDR3 region has the DNA TGTGCCAGCGCCGGGACAGGGGGTCAGCAGCCCCAGCATTTT.

This clonotype has a count of ten or more. The rearrangement uses TRBV2 and TRBJ2-3, with 10 bases lining up with TRBD2. The germline gives CDR1 SNHLY, CDR2 FYNNEI. This CDR3 spans 15 amino acids. Trimming took 6 bases from V and 2 from J; bases not matched to a gene: 5. The CDR3 region has the DNA TGTGCCAGCAGGGATACTAGCGGGACCACAGATACGCAGTATTTT. It yields the protein CASRDTSGTTDTQYF.

This clonotype was seen only a few times. The CDR3 here is CASSLEDFSSEQYF. In DNA, the CDR3 is TGCGCCAGCAGCTTGGAAGACTTCTCGTCCGAGCAGTACTTC. The gene calls are TRBV5-1 and TRBJ2-7; D not certain. V lost 0 bases and J 6 bases, leaving 13 bases between the germline ends. CDR3 length: 14 amino acids. CDR1 and CDR2 (germline): SGHRS, YFSETQ.

This clonotype was recorded many times. V gene TRBV12-3 or TRBV12-4 combines with J gene TRBJ2-7; tentatively, D is TRBD1 or TRBD2 (5 bases each). The length of the CDR3 is 15 residues. Trimming stripped 1 base from V and 0 bases from J, with 10 bases between. The CDR3 protein is CASSLGDGASYEQYF. The CDR3 DNA reads as TGTGCCAGCAGTTTAGGGGACGGTGCCTCCTACGAGCAGTACTTC.

This clonotype was seen a handful of times. The CDR3 loop reads CAITPSPPLSYEQYF. For the CDR3, the DNA is TGTGCCATCACACCTAGCCCCCCCCTCTCCTACGAGCAGTACTTC. This chain joins TRBV10-3 and TRBJ2-7, with D perhaps TRBD2 (5 bases). The CDR3 is 15 residues long. Germline V lookup: CDR1 ENHRY, CDR2 SYGVKD. Trimming pared 7 bases from V and 0 bases from J, leaving 16 bases between.

Many counts were recorded for this clonotype. The chain couples TRBV7-8 to TRBJ2-1; 7 bases fit TRBD1. The J segment lost 4 bases and the V segment lost 2 bases, leaving 2 bases of the junction unmatched. Germline assignment: CDR1 SGHVS and CDR2 FQNEAQ. The length of the CDR3 is 14 residues. The CDR3 DNA reads TGTGCCAGCAGCTTACGGGACAGATACAATGAGCAGTTCTTC. Translated: CASSLRDRYNEQFF.

This clonotype was counted only a few times. This sequence joins TRBV5-1 and TRBJ2-7; D tentatively reads TRBD1 or TRBD2 (5 bases each). Germline V gene data show CDR1 as SGHRS and CDR2 as YFSETQ. The CDR3 runs 13 residues. V was pared by 3 bases and J by 7 bases, with 14 bases between. This CDR3 reads CASSSEGTGEQYF. CDR3 nucleotides: TGCGCCAGCAGCTCCGAAGGGACGGGGGAGCAGTACTTC.

This clonotype was counted many times. The genes are TRBV11-2 and TRBJ2-7; no firm D call. Trimming removed 2 bases from V and 2 bases from J, with 10 bases in between. The CDR3 extends over 14 amino acids. Germline assignment: CDR1 SGHAT and CDR2 FQNNGV. Here the CDR3 reads CASSLHSRAYEQYF. CDR3 coding DNA: TGTGCCAGCAGCTTACATTCTCGAGCCTACGAGCAGTACTTC. Based on the CDR3 plus reference TRBV11-2 and TRBJ2-7, the full variable domain is EAGVAQSPRYKIIEKRQSVAFWCNPISGHATLYWYQQILGQGPKLLIQFQNNGVVDDSQLPKDRFSAERLKGVDSTLKIQPAKLEDSAVYLCASSLHSRAYEQYFGPGTRLTVT.

This clonotype appeared a few times. The genes are TRBV7-3 and TRBJ1-6; D is ambiguous. The CDR3 runs 13 residues. Germline CDR1 is SGHTA and CDR2 is FQGTGA. Trimming removed 2 bases from V and 9 bases from J, with 8 bases in between. The CDR3 DNA follows: TGTGCCAGCAGCTTAGCTAAAGGTTCACCCCTCCACTTT. Its protein product is CASSLAKGSPLHF. Combining the CDR3 with reference TRBV7-3 and TRBJ1-6 gives the whole variable domain GAGVSQTPSNKVTEKGKYVELRCDPISGHTALYWYRQSLGQGPEFLIYFQGTGAADDSGLPNDRFFAVRPEGSVSTLKIQRTERGDSAVYLCASSLAKGSPLHFGNGTRLTVT.

This clonotype was seen at least ten times. This chain links TRBV20-1 with TRBJ2-1, with D tentatively TRBD1 or TRBD2 (7 bases each). The CDR3 loop spans 19 amino acids. V lost 4 bases, J lost 6 bases, and 31 bases lay in between. CDR1 DFQATT and CDR2 SNEGSKA come from the germline V gene (reference sequence). The CDR3 DNA follows: TGCAGTGCTACAAACAGGGGTTTAGCGGGTGCCCCCGGTTTCAATGAGCAGTTCTTC. Encoded protein: CSATNRGLAGAPGFNEQFF.

V is TRBV27 and J is TRBJ2-4; D is undetermined. Germline V gives CDR1 MNHEY, CDR2 SMNVEV (reference sequence). CDR3 length: 17 residues. V lost 8 bases, J lost 0 bases, and 20 bases lay in between. The CDR3 DNA reads as TGTGCCAGCCCCAGGATGAGGAGTAAGAGAGCCAAAAACATTCAGTACTTC. This sequence encodes CASPRMRSKRAKNIQYF.

J is TRBJ2-7 and V is TRBV5-1, with TRBD2 matching over 7 bases. This CDR3 region has 15 residues. Per germline, CDR1 SGHRS and CDR2 YFSETQ. Losses at the gene ends were 1 base for V and 0 bases for J; bases not matched to a gene: 4. CDR3 DNA: TGCGCCAGCAGCTTGATGGGCGGGAGCTCCTACGAGCAGTACTTC. This gives the protein CASSLMGGSSYEQYF.

This clonotype was recorded a few times. V gene TRBV7-3 combines with J gene TRBJ2-3; no clear D gene. CDR1 is SGHTA, CDR2 FQGTGA, per germline. This CDR3 region has 16 residues. V was pared by 0 bases and J by 4 bases, with 14 bases between. This chain's CDR3 is CASSLTGPLGADTQYF. As DNA, the CDR3 is TGTGCCAGCAGCTTAACAGGGCCCTTGGGCGCAGATACGCAGTATTTT.

The table lists this clonotype with many counts. This sequence joins TRBV5-1 and TRBJ2-3, with D possibly being TRBD1 or TRBD2 (5 bases each). This CDR3 region has 15 residues. Trimming took off 9 bases at V and 2 bases at J, with 19 bases between the two ends. CDR1 and CDR2 from the germline V gene are SGHRS and YFSETQ. The CDR3 DNA follows: TGCGCCACCCTAGCCCGGGACCCAGACACAGATACGCAGTATTTT. Residues: CATLARDPDTDTQYF.

This chain connects TRBV7-9 to TRBJ1-4, with 7 nucleotides matching TRBD1. The J segment lost 2 bases and the V segment lost 5 bases, leaving 8 bases of the junction unmatched. The CDR3 runs 16 residues. CDR1 and CDR2 (germline): SEHNR, FQNEAQ (reference sequence). CDR3 nucleotide sequence: TGTGCCAGCAGCCCTAGACAGGGAGTCACTAATGAAAAACTGTTTTTT. It yields the protein CASSPRQGVTNEKLFF.

CDR3 nucleotide sequence: TGTGCCATCAGGGGAGGACAGGGGGTCACCGGGGAGCTGTTTTTT. Its protein is CAIRGGQGVTGELFF. V gene TRBV10-3 combines with J gene TRBJ2-2, with 10 bases lining up with TRBD1. From germline, CDR1 is ENHRY and CDR2 SYGVKD. J was trimmed by 4 bases and V by 6 bases; bases with no gene match: 5. The CDR3 runs 15 residues.

This clonotype occurred a few times. The genes are TRBV4-2 and TRBJ2-1, with TRBD2 identical over 12 bases. The CDR3 has 16 residues. Germline V gene sequence: CDR1 LGHNA, CDR2 YNFKEQ. After removal of 0 bases from V and 5 bases from J, the junction contained 2 bases not matched to a gene. DNA for the CDR3: TGTGCCAGCAGCCAAGATCTAGCGGGAGGGGACAATGAGCAGTTCTTC. It specifies CASSQDLAGGDNEQFF.

At least ten counts were recorded for this clonotype. This rearrangement joins TRBV9 to TRBJ2-7; D might be TRBD1 or TRBD2, each matching 6 bases. Trimming pared 4 bases from V and 5 bases from J, leaving 19 bases between. The CDR3 runs 15 residues. CDR1 SGDLS and CDR2 YYNGEE come from the germline V gene. The CDR3 here is CASSPVVGGRHEQYF. In DNA, the CDR3 is TGTGCCAGCAGCCCCGTTGTTGGGGGGCGTCACGAGCAGTACTTC.

This clonotype has a count of ten or more. The genes are TRBV28 and TRBJ2-7, with 7 bases matching TRBD2. The CDR3 is made up of 13 amino acids. Germline V gene sequence: CDR1 MDHEN, CDR2 SYDVKM. Trimming removed 4 bases from V and 4 bases from J; junction bases left unmatched: 4. CDR3 amino acids: CASSWSAGYEQYF. The CDR3 DNA sequence: TGTGCCAGCAGTTGGTCAGCGGGGTACGAGCAGTACTTC.

The rearrangement joins TRBV13 to TRBJ2-1; TRBD2 matches 12 bases. V shed 0 bases, J shed 4 bases, and the junction held 10 bases outside the gene matches. The CDR3 loop spans 19 amino acids. The germline V gene encodes CDR1 PRHDT and CDR2 FYEKMQ (reference sequence). The CDR3 DNA reads as TGTGCCAGCAGCTTAGGCGGGCTAGCGGGAGGGCCGGAGTACAATGAGCAGTTCTTC. This translates into CASSLGGLAGGPEYNEQFF.

This clonotype was seen many times. The genes are TRBV30 and TRBJ2-2; D gene ambiguous. The V gene's germline CDR1 is GTSNPN and CDR2 SVGIG (reference sequence). The CDR3 totals 15 residues. The V gene lost 2 bases and the J gene lost 5 bases, with 15 bases spanning the gap. The CDR3 DNA reads TGTGCCTGGAGTAAGAGTGGGTGGTTTACCGGGGAGCTGTTTTTT. Translation: CAWSKSGWFTGELFF.

As concerns this clonotype: Because the CDR3 is missing its conserved closing phenylalanine or tryptophan, this is likely a read error. V gene TRBV3-1 combines with J gene TRBJ2-7; 8 positions agree with TRBD2. This CDR3 is 15 amino acids long. V lost 6 bases and J lost 0; bases outside the gene matches: 7. The germline V gene encodes CDR1 LGHDT and CDR2 YNNKEL (reference sequence). DNA of the CDR3: TGTGCCAGCAGTAAAGCGGGAGACCCCTCCTACGAGCAGTACCTC. It codes for CASSKAGDPSYEQYL.

V and J are TRBV25-1 and TRBJ2-3; D remains ambiguous. Germline V gene sequence: CDR1 MGHDK, CDR2 SYGVNS. CDR3 length: 13 amino acids. Trimming stripped 8 bases from V and 1 base from J, with 10 bases between. The CDR3 coding sequence is TGTGCCAGCCGGAGCCCTGGCACAGATACGCAGTATTTT. This translates into CASRSPGTDTQYF. The full variable domain, with the rest looked up from reference TRBV25-1 and TRBJ2-3, is EADIYQTPRYLVIGTGKKITLECSQTMGHDKMYWYQQDPGMELHLIHYSYGVNSTEKGDLSSESTVSRIRTEHFPLTLESARPSHTSQYLCASRSPGTDTQYFGPGTRLTVL.

This clonotype was seen a few times. This rearrangement joins TRBV27 to TRBJ1-4; D remains ambiguous. Deletions cut 4 bases from V and 8 bases from J, with 11 bases between. Per the germline V gene, CDR1 is MNHEY and CDR2 is SMNVEV (reference sequence). CDR3 length equals 13 residues. CDR3 sequence (DNA): TGTGCCAGCAGTTCCTCGATGCGGGAAAAACTGTTTTTT. This sequence encodes CASSSSMREKLFF.

This clonotype was observed at least ten times. The DNA of the CDR3 is TGTGCCAGCAGCCCCTACTTTACGGGGCTATACGAGCAGTACTTC. This codes for CASSPYFTGLYEQYF. The V gene is TRBV7-2, the J gene TRBJ2-7; D may correspond to TRBD1 or TRBD2 (5 bases each). The germline V gene has CDR1 SGHTA and CDR2 FQGNSA. The CDR3 has 15 amino acids. V shed 5 bases and J shed 4 bases, with 18 bases lying between them.

The rearrangement uses TRBV20-1 and TRBJ2-1; a possible D gene is TRBD1 (6 bases). V was trimmed by 4 bases and J by 8 bases, leaving 15 bases between them. This CDR3 is 13 amino acids long. Looked up from germline, CDR1 is DFQATT and CDR2 is SNEGSKA (reference sequence). CDR3 loop: CSAIRQVVHEQFF. As DNA, the CDR3 is TGCAGTGCTATCCGACAGGTGGTGCATGAGCAGTTCTTC.

There are many counts of this clonotype. The gene calls are TRBV10-3 and TRBJ2-7; D unclear. This CDR3 comprises 13 residues. V lost 3 bases and J lost 3, with 9 bases in between. Per germline, CDR1 ENHRY and CDR2 SYGVKD. The CDR3 sequence: CAISEGPGYEQYF. The CDR3 DNA reads as TGTGCCATCAGTGAAGGCCCGGGCTACGAGCAGTACTTC.

The rearrangement uses TRBV20-1 and TRBJ2-3, with D unresolved. V was cut by 4 bases and J by 2 bases, with 13 bases left in between. Germline assignment: CDR1 DFQATT and CDR2 SNEGSKA (reference sequence). The CDR3 extends over 14 amino acids. CDR3 region: CSAIAPDATDTQYF. DNA for the CDR3: TGCAGTGCTATAGCCCCTGATGCCACAGATACGCAGTATTTT.

This clonotype has only a few counts. The chain combines TRBV4-1 with TRBJ2-5; D ambiguous. The V end lost 2 bases, the J end lost 7 bases, and 5 bases lay between the germline ends. There are 11 residues in the CDR3. CDR1 MGHRA and CDR2 YSYEKL come from the germline V gene. The CDR3 loop reads CASSQMGTQYF. The CDR3 DNA reads as TGCGCCAGCAGCCAAATGGGGACCCAGTACTTC.

This clonotype was recorded many times. V and J are TRBV7-2 and TRBJ2-3, with D unresolved. There are 10 residues in the CDR3. CDR1 SGHTA and CDR2 FQGNSA come from the germline V gene. Trimming stripped 10 bases from V and 0 bases from J, with 2 bases between. CDR3 nucleotides: TGTGCCACGAGCACAGATACGCAGTATTTT. Its translation: CATSTDTQYF.